The clone carrying this T cell receptor beta chain was counted a few times. Its antigen is undetermined. This sample is drawn from a study of PD-1 blockade in classical Hodgkin lymphoma. Study-wide results and caveats: Diversity in CD4+ TCRs, unlike that measured in CD8+ TCRs, had risen significantly by C4D1. What caused the repertoire differences, perhaps disease activity or prior therapy, remains undefined. The study reported lower baseline TCR diversity in newly diagnosed patients than in healthy donors.

This CDR3 has 16 residues. CDR1 is ENHRY, CDR2 SYGVKD, per germline. V lost 3 bases to trimming and J lost 6 bases; unmatched junction nucleotides: 7. Time point meaning: cycle 4 day 1 (C4D1), after 6 weeks of nivolumab. Every one of the patients relapsed after autologous stem cell transplantation (brentuximab vedotin exposure was variable). Patients' outcomes at their best amounted to complete response, partial response or progressive disease. TCRdb's copy holds only in-frame clones and misses some; the assay was immunoSEQ multiplex PCR. The sample carries more than 15,000 clones, roughly 80% recorded once.

This TCR derives from a human donor with classical Hodgkin lymphoma. Sequencing used peripheral blood mononuclear cells (PBMCs), obtained before the fourth cycle of nivolumab. The V call is TRBV10-3, the J call TRBJ2-5; 13 bases align to TRBD2. This CDR3 reads CAISDGLAGDFQTQYF. The CDR3 DNA sequence: TGTGCCATCAGTGACGGACTAGCGGGGGATTTTCAGACCCAGTACTTC.